This record covers a single T cell receptor (beta chain). This sample is drawn from a study of tumor and adjacent non-tumor tissue in lung cancer. Between the trimmed V and J ends, which lost 4 bases and 2 bases, there was a span of 11 bases. Per germline, CDR1 DFQATT and CDR2 SNEGSKA (reference sequence). This CDR3 has 13 amino acids. RNA was extracted from bulk tissue without any cell sorting. Three rounds of nested PCR, following a modified ARM-PCR protocol, produced the TCRbeta library. TCRdb re-derived calls from the multiplex PCR reads in MiXCR, one entry per CDR3 protein. Among about 110,000 distinct CDR3 sequences, roughly 73% were seen once, and the ten largest hold about 40%.

The receptor's source is a woman aged 55-69 years with non-small cell lung cancer. Sequenced sample: lung tumor tissue. The V gene is TRBV20-1, the J gene TRBJ2-5; no clear D gene. CDR3 amino acids: CSANHRSQETQYF. CDR3 bases: TGCAGTGCTAATCATCGCAGTCAAGAGACCCAGTACTTC.